The entry below gives a single T cell receptor (beta chain) sequence along with its context. This table comes from immunoSEQ multiplex PCR, and its TCRdb copy is limited to in-frame clones, with some not included. The top ten hold roughly a quarter of the sample, which has around 140,000 clones, around three quarters seen once. This CDR3 spans 15 amino acids. Per the germline V gene, CDR1 is ENHRY and CDR2 is SYGVKD. This sample is part of a study of cytotoxic CD8 clonotypes in ibrutinib-treated CLL. V is TRBV10-3 and J is TRBJ2-5, with D possibly TRBD2 on 6 matching bases. The J call could be wrong; TRBJ2-7 is a better fit for the DNA end. The TCR was taken from a human donor with chronic lymphocytic leukemia. The sequencing used PBMCs, collected after 12 months of ibrutinib treatment. The CDR3 DNA follows: TGTGCCATCAGTGAGTTTGCGGGGAGCTCCTACGAGCAGTACTTC. This codes for CAISEFAGSSYEQYF.